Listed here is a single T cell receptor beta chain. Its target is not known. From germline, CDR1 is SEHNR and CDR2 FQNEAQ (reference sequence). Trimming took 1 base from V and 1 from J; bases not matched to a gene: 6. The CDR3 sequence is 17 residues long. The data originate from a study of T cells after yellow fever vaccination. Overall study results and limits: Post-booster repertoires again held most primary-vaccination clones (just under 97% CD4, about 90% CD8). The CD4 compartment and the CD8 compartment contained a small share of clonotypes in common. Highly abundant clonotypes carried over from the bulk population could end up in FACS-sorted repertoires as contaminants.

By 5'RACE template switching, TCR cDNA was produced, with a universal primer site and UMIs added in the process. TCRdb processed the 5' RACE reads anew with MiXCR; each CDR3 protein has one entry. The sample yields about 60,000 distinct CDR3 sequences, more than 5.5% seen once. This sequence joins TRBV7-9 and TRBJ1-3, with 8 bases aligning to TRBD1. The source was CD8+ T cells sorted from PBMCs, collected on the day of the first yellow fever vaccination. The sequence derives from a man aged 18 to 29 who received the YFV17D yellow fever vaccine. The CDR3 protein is CASSLGPGGLSGNTIYF. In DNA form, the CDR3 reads TGTGCCAGCAGCTTAGGACCAGGGGGCCTTTCTGGAAACACCATATATTTT.